This is a list of T cell receptor beta chains from one sample in a study of T cell responses to AZD1222 COVID-19 vaccine. The assay was immunoSEQ multiplex PCR, and TCRdb's table has in-frame clones only and misses some. The sample consists of under 25,000 clones, roughly 84% of them appearing once. Sequencing was performed on peripheral blood, taken 28 days after the second AZD1222 dose. The receptors derive from an adult who received the AZD1222 COVID-19 vaccine. The CDR3 runs from the conserved cysteine through the conserved F or W. D genes are given only for firm matches. The size field is filled for only some rows; it gives once, few, many or a size class.

>once|TRBD1|13|TRBV9|TRBJ2-5
TGTGCCAGCAGCCCCGACAGGGAGGAGACCCAGTACTTC
CASSPDREETQYF
>few|TRBD2|17|TRBV5-1|TRBJ2-1
TGCGCCAGCAGCCAGGGACTAGCGGGAGTCGTGGACAATGAGCAGTTCTTC
CASSQGLAGVVDNEQFF
>.|.|15|TRBV6-5|TRBJ2-5
TGTGCCAGCAGTACCCGGACGGGACGGCAAGAGACCCAGTACTTC
CASSTRTGRQETQYF
>.|.|18|TRBV4-1|TRBJ1-1
TGCGCCAGCAGCCCGGGTTGGGGGGCGAGAGTTCATCGATTTGAAGCTTTCTTT
CASSPGWGARVHRFEAFF
>.|TRBD1|16|TRBV7-8|TRBJ1-5
TGTGCCAGCAGCTCGTGGACAGGGGGGAACAATCAGCCCCAGCATTTT
CASSSWTGGNNQPQHF
>.|.|15|TRBV5-1|TRBJ2-2
TGCGCCAGCAGCTTGGCCTTGGGAAGGACCGGGGAGCTGTTTTTT
CASSLALGRTGELFF
>.|.|15|TRBV3-1/TRBV3-2|TRBJ2-3
TGTGCCAGCAGCCCCCGGCCTTTCCTTACAGATACGCAGTATTTT
CASSPRPFLTDTQYF
>once|TRBD2|15|TRBV30|TRBJ2-7
TGTGCCTGGAGTGGGAGTGGCGGGAGTGCCCACGAGCAGTACTTC
CAWSGSGGSAHEQYF
>.|TRBD2|17|TRBV10-3|TRBJ2-5
TGTGCCATCAGTGGGGCTAGCGGGAGGGAGTACCAAGAGACCCAGTACTTC
CAISGASGREYQETQYF
>.|.|14|TRBV4-1|TRBJ1-1
TGCGCCAGCAGCCCCCTTAGGGGAACCTTGCAGGCTTTCTTT
CASSPLRGTLQAFF
>.|.|14|TRBV15|TRBJ2-2
TGTGCCACCAGCAGAGATCGTGGCCCCGGGGAGCTGTTTTTT
CATSRDRGPGELFF
>.|.|15|TRBV2|TRBJ2-3
TGTGCCAGCAGTGAACAGGCATTAAGCACAGATACGCAGTATTTT
CASSEQALSTDTQYF
>.|.|14|TRBV7-9|TRBJ1-5
TGTGCCAGCAGTCAGGGTAATGTCAATCAGCCCCAGCATTTT
CASSQGNVNQPQHF
>.|.|14|TRBV7-8|TRBJ1-4
TGTGCCAGCAGCTTAGACAGGGTGACTGAAAAACTGTTTTTT
CASSLDRVTEKLFF
>.|.|14|TRBV27|TRBJ2-7
TGTGCCAGCAGGCCCTTTCCCGCGCGGTACGAGCAGTACTTC
CASRPFPARYEQYF
>few|TRBD1|15|TRBV11-2|TRBJ1-1
TGTGCCAGCAGCCCGACGACAGGGGGGAACACTGAAGCTTTCTTT
CASSPTTGGNTEAFF
>.|TRBD2|17|TRBV24-1|TRBJ2-3
TGTGCCACCAGTGATTTCCGGGGGGGACTACTCCCTGATACGCAGTATTTT
CATSDFRGGLLPDTQYF
>few|TRBD2|17|TRBV4-1|TRBJ2-7
TGCGCCAGCAGCCCTGCCGACACTAGCGGGAGTTCCTACGAGCAGTACTTC
CASSPADTSGSSYEQYF
>.|.|15|TRBV5-1|TRBJ2-2
TGCGCCAGCAGCTACGATGACACGGGGGCCGGGGAGCTGTTTTTT
CASSYDDTGAGELFF
>.|.|13|TRBV11-2|TRBJ1-4
TGTGCCAGCAGCCGGGACCGTAATGAAAAACTGTTTTTT
CASSRDRNEKLFF
>.|.|13|TRBV6-5|TRBJ2-1
TGTGCCAGCAGTAAGACCCGAGACAATGAGCAGTTCTTC
CASSKTRDNEQFF
>.|.|14|TRBV6-5|TRBJ1-1
TGTGCCAGCAAAAAGGACATAATGAACACTGAAGCTTTCTTT
CASKKDIMNTEAFF
>.|TRBD1|13|TRBV7-9|TRBJ1-5
TGTGCCAGCGGCCGACAGGGTGAACAGCCCCAGCATTTT
CASGRQGEQPQHF
>few|.|15|TRBV2|TRBJ1-4
TGTGCCAGCAGAAAAACAGGGCGAGGGAATGAAAAACTGTTTTTT
CASRKTGRGNEKLFF
>.|TRBD1|12|TRBV6-5|TRBJ1-1
TGTGCCAGCAGTACGGGACAGCGTGAAGCTTTCTTT
CASSTGQREAFF
>.|.|18|TRBV29-1|TRBJ2-6
TGCAGCGTTGAAGGGTTGGGACACTCTCCCTCTGGGGCCAACGTCCTGACTTTC
CSVEGLGHSPSGANVLTF
>.|.|17|TRBV7-2|TRBJ1-2
TGTGCCAGCAGCTTAGTTGGCAGACTCCAACTTTTCTATGGCTACACCTTC
CASSLVGRLQLFYGYTF
>few|TRBD1|15|TRBV5-1|TRBJ2-1
TGCGCCAGCAGCTTGCAGGCCGGGACAGGCAATGAGCAGTTCTTC
CASSLQAGTGNEQFF
>.|TRBD1|14|TRBV11-2|TRBJ1-2
TGTGCCAGCAGCCCACCGGGACAGTACTATGGCTACACCTTC
CASSPPGQYYGYTF
>.|.|14|TRBV6-5|TRBJ2-1
TGTGCCAGCAGTTACTCTGCCGCATACAATGAGCAGTTCTTC
CASSYSAAYNEQFF
>.|TRBD1|14|TRBV11-3|TRBJ2-7
TGTGCCAGCAGCTTAGCCACAGGGGTTCGCGAGCAGTACTTC
CASSLATGVREQYF
>.|.|15|TRBV3-1/TRBV3-2|TRBJ2-5
TGTGCCAGCAGCCAAGATGAGGGGGGCCAAGAGACCCAGTACTTC
CASSQDEGGQETQYF
>.|TRBD1|16|TRBV12-5|TRBJ1-5
TGTGCTAGTGGACCCGGACAGGTGGGAGGCAATCAGCCCCAGCATTTT
CASGPGQVGGNQPQHF
>.|.|13|TRBV12-3/TRBV12-4|TRBJ2-2
TGTGCCAGCAGGAACGGACTATTCGGGGAGCTGTTTTTT
CASRNGLFGELFF
>.|.|14|TRBV9|TRBJ1-1
TGTGCCAGCAGCGCCCAAAATGGTAGCCCCGAAGCTTTCTTT
CASSAQNGSPEAFF
>.|TRBD1|14|TRBV30|TRBJ2-3
TGTGCCTGGAGGGGACAGGGATTTACAGATACGCAGTATTTT
CAWRGQGFTDTQYF